The 9 T cell receptor beta chains presented below share a single source sample, sequenced in a study of T cell repertoires in cytomegalovirus infection. The antigens these receptors bind are not known. One entry per CDR3 protein results from TCRdb running MiXCR on the reads. The sample has 900,000 to 950,000 distinct CDR3 sequences; approximately 31% are singletons. Material: cultured CD8+ T cells from PBMCs, obtained from culture after CMV antigen stimulation. The receptors derive from a human donor in good health (CMV status not recorded). Some clones in this sample may be carry-over from other donors' samples.

This clonotype appeared many times. This rearrangement joins TRBV15 to TRBJ1-4; 7 bases agree with TRBD1. The CDR3 runs to 15 residues. J was trimmed by 8 bases and V by 1 base; bases with no gene match: 7. Germline CDR1 and CDR2: LNHNV and YYDKDF (reference sequence). DNA of the CDR3: TGTGCCACCAGCAGAGTCAAGGGGGCGCGAGAAAAACTGTTTTTT. Amino acids: CATSRVKGAREKLFF.

This clonotype occurred a few times. The chain joins TRBV12-3 or TRBV12-4 to TRBJ2-5; no clear D gene. The CDR3 spans 13 residues. Trimming stripped 7 bases from V and 5 bases from J, with 14 bases between. CDR3 amino acids: CASTDHAMETQYF. CDR3 bases: TGTGCCAGCACGGACCATGCGATGGAGACCCAGTACTTC.

V usage is TRBV27 and J usage is TRBJ2-7, with TRBD2 matching over 8 bases. Germline trimming cut 8 bases from V and 5 bases from J; bases unmatched to any gene: 8. Germline CDR1 MNHEY, CDR2 SMNVEV (reference sequence). This CDR3 spans 13 amino acids. CDR3 loop: CASSRGGAHEQYF. CDR3 DNA sequence: TGTGCCAGCTCCCGGGGGGGCGCCCACGAGCAGTACTTC.

This chain's CDR3 is CASSSPGMDYEQYV. The CDR3 nucleotides are TGTGCCAGCAGCTCCCCGGGAATGGACTACGAGCAGTACGTC. The V gene is TRBV7-9, the J gene TRBJ2-7, with D maybe TRBD2 (5 bases). The V end was cut by 4 bases, the J end by 3 bases, with 13 bases between. Germline loops: CDR1 SEHNR, CDR2 FQNEAQ (reference sequence). The CDR3 runs 14 residues.

V and J are TRBV6-1 and TRBJ2-2; perhaps TRBD1 as D (6 bases). CDR1 MNHNS and CDR2 SASEGT come from the germline V gene. V was trimmed by 5 bases and J by 0 bases, leaving 16 bases between them. The CDR3 runs to 17 residues. This CDR3 reads CASSPTVGASNTGELFF. In DNA, the CDR3 is TGTGCCAGCAGTCCTACAGTGGGGGCCTCGAACACCGGGGAGCTGTTTTTT.

This clonotype occurred a few times. The chain recombines TRBV6-2 or TRBV6-3 with TRBJ1-1; TRBD1 might be the D (5 bases). Germline assignment: CDR1 MNHEY and CDR2 SVGEGT. The CDR3 sequence is 15 residues long. V shed 4 bases and J shed 4 bases, with 16 bases lying between them. CDR3: CASSSRDLGGTEAFF. CDR3 DNA: TGTGCCAGCAGTTCCCGGGACCTGGGGGGCACTGAAGCTTTCTTT.

The chain uses TRBV4-1 and TRBJ2-1; a possible D gene is TRBD1 (6 bases). With 1 base removed from V and 10 bases from J, the gap between germline ends came to 14 bases. The CDR3 has 14 amino acids. Germline loops: CDR1 MGHRA, CDR2 YSYEKL. CDR3 coding DNA: TGCGCCAGCAGCCAAGGGGGGCTTAAAGGGGAGCAGTTCTTC. Protein sequence: CASSQGGLKGEQFF.

This clonotype has a single count. A junction boundary mismatches the germline segment, possibly from a read error. The V and J genes are TRBV27 and TRBJ1-1; D unclear. CDR3 length equals 13 residues. Germline V CDR1 and CDR2: MNHEY, SMNVEV (reference sequence). The CDR3 region has the DNA TGTGCCAGCAAGGGCGCCCCGAACAGTGAAGCTTTCTTT. Amino acids: CASKGAPNSEAFF.

In its sample, this clonotype was seen a few times. The J gene is TRBJ2-1, the V gene TRBV11-2; 8 bases agree with TRBD2. Germline V gene data show CDR1 as SGHAT and CDR2 as FQNNGV. The CDR3 runs to 15 residues. Losses at the gene ends were 5 bases for V and 8 bases for J; bases not matched to a gene: 11. The CDR3 spells CASSNWSGGGDEQFF. The DNA for the CDR3 is TGTGCCAGCAGCAATTGGAGCGGGGGAGGTGATGAGCAGTTCTTC.